The rows below give T cell receptor beta chains drawn from one sample of a study of regulatory T cells in long-lasting Graves disease. A single record per CDR3 protein comes from TCRdb applying MiXCR to the multiplex PCR reads. Of fewer than 400,000 distinct CDR3 sequences listed, 15% to 20% are singletons. The specimen was peripheral blood mononuclear cells (PBMCs), collected when the disease was refractory, from a patient treated with antithyroid drugs. The receptors were sampled from a female donor with Graves disease. Each CDR3 is given with its conserved first and last residue. D genes are given only for firm matches. Clone sizes are given selectively: once, few, many, or a class where the clone is expanded.

TRBV4-1	TRBJ1-4	.	once	TGCGCCAGCAGCGCTCCCAGGTTCGGCCCACCGGGTGAAAAACTGTTTTTT	CASSAPRFGPPGEKLFF
TRBV7-9	TRBJ1-3	TRBD1	.	TGTGCCAGCAGCACAGACAGGGGTTCTGGAAACACCATATATTTT	CASSTDRGSGNTIYF
TRBV9	TRBJ1-5	.	.	TGTGCCAGCAGCGTAGCAAGGGGAAAGCCCCAGCATTTT	CASSVARGKPQHF
TRBV30	TRBJ1-1	.	.	TGTGCCTGGAACAGGCAGAACACTGAAGCTTTCTTT	CAWNRQNTEAFF
TRBV19	TRBJ2-2	.	.	TGTGCCAGTAGTATAGACAACGGCCTAACCGGGGAGCTGTTTTTT	CASSIDNGLTGELFF
TRBV4-2	TRBJ1-1	.	.	TGTGCCAGCAGCCAAGTGGGGGCCATGAACACTGAAGCTTTCTTT	CASSQVGAMNTEAFF
TRBV6-2/TRBV6-3	TRBJ2-1	.	few	TGTGCCAGCAGTTACTCGAATTTCGCAGTGGCCTACAATGAGCAGTTCTTC	CASSYSNFAVAYNEQFF
TRBV7-9	TRBJ2-1	.	.	TGTGCCAGCAGCTTACTAGCACAAATCTACAATGAGCAGTTCTTC	CASSLLAQIYNEQFF
TRBV2	TRBJ2-1	TRBD1	many	TGTGCCAGCAGTGGAAACAGGGGTGGTAATGAGCAGTTCTTC	CASSGNRGGNEQFF
TRBV18	TRBJ1-5	.	many	TGTGCCAGCAGCATCGACAGCAATCAGCCCCAGCATTTT	CASSIDSNQPQHF
TRBV28	TRBJ2-5	.	many	TGTGCCAGCAGTTTACCCCTCGACCGGGGACTTCTAAAAGAGACCCAGTACTTC	CASSLPLDRGLLKETQYF
TRBV12-3/TRBV12-4	TRBJ1-3	.	.	TGTGCCAGCAGCCTCGGAGGGGGGACAAACACCATATATTTT	CASSLGGGTNTIYF
TRBV7-9	TRBJ1-5	.	once	TGTGCCAGCTCAAATGAGGGGGGCGGGCAGCCCCAGCATTTT	CASSNEGGGQPQHF
TRBV30	TRBJ1-1	TRBD1	few	TGTGCCTGGAGGCGTCGAGGGACAGGGGGAGCCATGAACACTGAAGCTTTCTTT	CAWRRRGTGGAMNTEAFF
TRBV19	TRBJ1-1	.	.	TGTGCCAGTAGTATAAAACCCCCGGGAACTGAAGCTTTCTTT	CASSIKPPGTEAFF
TRBV6-1	TRBJ2-3	.	.	TGTGCCAGCACCGAAGGTTACGGGGATACGCAGTATTTT	CASTEGYGDTQYF
TRBV6-1	TRBJ2-2	.	.	TGTGCCAGCTGGCCGGAACAGGGGAGGATCGGCACCGGGGAGCTGTTTTTT	CASWPEQGRIGTGELFF
TRBV6-5	TRBJ1-1	.	many	TGTGCCAGCAGTTACTCCATCGACGGGAGCACTGAAGCTTTCTTT	CASSYSIDGSTEAFF
TRBV4-1	TRBJ1-1	.	.	TGCGCCAGCAGCCGGGGTGTCCTCTTGAACACTGAAGCTTTCTTT	CASSRGVLLNTEAFF
TRBV19	TRBJ2-5	.	few	TGTGCCAGTAGATCCAGAGGGGGAGGGCCCTTGGAGACCCAGTACTTC	CASRSRGGGPLETQYF
TRBV4-1	TRBJ1-4	.	.	TGCGCCAGCAGCCAATTTAGGGGAACTAATGAAAAACTGTTTTTT	CASSQFRGTNEKLFF
TRBV12-3/TRBV12-4	TRBJ2-1	.	.	TGTGCCAGCAGTTTACCTAACAATGAGCAGTTCTTC	CASSLPNNEQFF
TRBV20-1	TRBJ2-6	TRBD1	few	TGCAGTGCTGGGACAGGGAAGGTTGGGGCCAACGTCCTGACTTTC	CSAGTGKVGANVLTF
TRBV7-2	TRBJ1-2	TRBD1	.	TGTGCCAGCAGCTTTCGGGACAGGGGGAACTATGGCTACACCTTC	CASSFRDRGNYGYTF
TRBV5-5	TRBJ1-1	.	many	TGTGCCAGCAGCTTGAGCGTACGGGTAGGTGGCACTGAAGCTTTCTTT	CASSLSVRVGGTEAFF
TRBV18	TRBJ2-5	.	.	TGTGCCAGCTCACAAGAGGCGTGGGAGACCCAGTACTTC	CASSQEAWETQYF
TRBV28	TRBJ2-2	.	few	TGTGCCAGCAGGAGATCCAACACCGGGGAGCTGTTTTTT	CASRRSNTGELFF
TRBV12-3/TRBV12-4	TRBJ1-2	.	many	TGTGCCAGCAGTTTAGGAGGGGCTGAGTATGGCTACACCTTC	CASSLGGAEYGYTF
TRBV4-1	TRBJ2-7	.	.	TGCGCCAGCAGCCAAGGATTCTCCAGGGTTCGCTCCTACGAGCAGTACTTC	CASSQGFSRVRSYEQYF
TRBV29-1	TRBJ2-2	.	many	TGCAGCGTTCGGGTGGGGAACACCGGGGAGCTGTTTTTT	CSVRVGNTGELFF
TRBV12-3/TRBV12-4	TRBJ2-7	TRBD2	once	TGTGCCAGCAGTCCGGGACTAGCGGGGGGCTACCCCTACGAGCAGTACTTC	CASSPGLAGGYPYEQYF
TRBV6-2/TRBV6-3	TRBJ2-2	.	many	TGTGCCAGCTGCGACCGGGCCGGGGAGCTGTTTTTT	CASCDRAGELFF
TRBV11-2	TRBJ2-5	.	many	TGTGCCAGCTGCCAACTAGATTTAGGGACCCAGTACTTC	CASCQLDLGTQYF
TRBV30	TRBJ2-1	.	.	TGTGCCTGGACGGACAGACCTTACAATGAGCAGTTCTTC	CAWTDRPYNEQFF
TRBV5-1	TRBJ2-7	.	many	TGCGCCAGCAGCTTAGAGGGGGATCACTACGAGCAGTACTTC	CASSLEGDHYEQYF
TRBV3-1	TRBJ1-2	.	many	TGTGCCAGCAGCCAAGACGCCGCGGGCAGTAACTATGGCTACACCTTC	CASSQDAAGSNYGYTF
TRBV19	TRBJ1-5	TRBD1	.	TGTGCCAGTAGTATATACCTGACAGGGGGGTTAGGCAATCAGCCCCAGCATTTT	CASSIYLTGGLGNQPQHF
TRBV2	TRBJ2-7	TRBD1	many	TGTGCCAGCAGGGACAGGGACCGGTCCTACGAGCAGTACTTC	CASRDRDRSYEQYF
TRBV6-2/TRBV6-3	TRBJ1-3	.	.	TGTGCCAGCACGGGACGTCCGAGGGGTCCCTCTGGAAACACCATATATTTT	CASTGRPRGPSGNTIYF
TRBV2	TRBJ1-1	TRBD1	few	TGTGCCAGCAGGGGGACAGGGGCCAGGAACACTGAAGCTTTCTTT	CASRGTGARNTEAFF
TRBV2	TRBJ1-2	.	many	TGTGCCAGCCGGGACGCTGCCTCGCATGGCTACACCTTC	CASRDAASHGYTF
TRBV7-8	TRBJ2-7	.	many	TGTGCCAGCAGAGCGTACGGAGAGCAGTACTTC	CASRAYGEQYF
TRBV10-2	TRBJ2-7	TRBD1	.	TGCGCCACCAGACAGGGCTCTTCTTACGAGCAGTACTTC	CATRQGSSYEQYF
TRBV19	TRBJ1-3	.	.	TGTGCCAGTAGTATGAAGCAGACCTCTGGAAACACCATATATTTT	CASSMKQTSGNTIYF
TRBV3-1	TRBJ1-4	.	.	TGTGCCAGCAGCCAAGGACCTCAGCCAAAACTGTTTTTT	CASSQGPQPKLFF